Described below is a single TCR beta chain sequence and its context. Antigen: not known. These data are taken from a study of T cell responses to AZD1222 COVID-19 vaccine. Study-wide results and limits: Spike-specific TCR breadth and depth rose after two AZD1222 doses.

The germline V gene encodes CDR1 PRHDT and CDR2 FYEKMQ (reference sequence). CDR3 length: 15 amino acids. V was clipped by 3 bases and J by 4 bases, with 13 bases between them. Clones were read by immunoSEQ multiplex PCR, and TCRdb kept only the in-frame ones, dropping some. The repertoire holds roughly 120,000 clones, with about 88% as singletons. This TCR was recovered from an adult who received the AZD1222 COVID-19 vaccine. The starting material was peripheral blood, obtained 28 days after the second AZD1222 dose. V usage is TRBV13 and J usage is TRBJ2-4; no clear D gene. The CDR3 loop reads CASSLIFLGKNIQYF. CDR3 bases: TGTGCCAGCAGCTTGATTTTTTTGGGGAAAAACATTCAGTACTTC. Complete variable domain (other parts from reference TRBV13 and TRBJ2-4): AAGVIQSPRHLIKEKRETATLKCYPIPRHDTVYWYQQGPGQDPQFLISFYEKMQSDKGSIPDRFSAQQFSDYHSELNMSSLELGDSALYFCASSLIFLGKNIQYFGAGTRLSVL.